The 24 T cell receptor beta chains below all came from one sample that was sequenced in a study of T-cell memory formation after mild COVID-19. TCRdb re-called the 5' RACE reads with MiXCR, one entry per CDR3 protein. The table includes under 250,000 distinct CDR3 sequences, 25% to 35% detected once. Sample: PBMCs or a T cell subset sorted from them (not recorded which). The receptor set was obtained from an adult woman who had mild COVID-19 (a few samples of this study predate the infection). Cell type and time point are not known.

This chain connects TRBV15 to TRBJ2-5; the D gene is possibly TRBD1 (6 bases). The V gene's germline CDR1 is LNHNV and CDR2 YYDKDF (reference sequence). CDR3 size: 14 residues. The V and J ends lost 1 base and 1 base respectively, with 7 bases between them. The CDR3 protein is CATSRGRGQETQYF. Here the CDR3 DNA reads TGTGCCACCAGCAGAGGCAGGGGCCAAGAGACCCAGTACTTC. The variable domain in full, completed from reference TRBV15 and TRBJ2-5, reads DAMVIQNPRYQVTQFGKPVTLSCSQTLNHNVMYWYQQKSSQAPKLLFHYYDKDFNNEADTPDNFQSRRPNTSFCFLDIRSPGLGDTAMYLCATSRGRGQETQYFGPGTRLLVL.

This rearrangement joins TRBV11-2 to TRBJ2-7, with TRBD2 matching 8 bases. V lost 5 bases and J lost 9; bases outside the gene matches: 24. This CDR3 comprises 18 residues. Germline V gene lookup returns CDR1 SGHAT and CDR2 FQNNGV. The CDR3 here is CASSQTTELAEQTWVQYF. CDR3 sequence (DNA): TGTGCCAGCAGCCAGACTACCGAACTAGCGGAGCAGACGTGGGTGCAGTACTTC.

The V gene is TRBV29-1, the J gene TRBJ1-1; weak D call: TRBD1 (5 bases). This CDR3 is built from 13 residues. Per germline, CDR1 SQVTM and CDR2 ANQGSEA. Trimming took 6 bases from V and 11 from J, leaving 22 bases between them. The CDR3 region is CSVHLGQGGAAFF. The CDR3 nucleotides are TGCAGCGTACATTTGGGGCAGGGAGGAGCGGCTTTCTTT.

The rearrangement joins TRBV20-1 to TRBJ2-7, with D unresolved. Germline CDR1 reads DFQATT; CDR2 reads SNEGSKA (reference sequence). Trimming stripped 3 bases from V and 1 base from J, with 7 bases between. The CDR3 sequence is 12 residues long. The CDR3: CSASTDSYEQYF. The CDR3 nucleotides read TGCAGTGCTAGTACGGATTCCTACGAGCAGTACTTC.

This sequence joins TRBV6-5 and TRBJ1-2; maybe TRBD1 (5 bases). The CDR3 extends over 11 amino acids. V was trimmed by 6 bases and J by 7 bases, leaving 9 bases between them. Per germline, CDR1 MNHEY and CDR2 SVGAGI. CDR3 DNA: TGTGCCAGCAGGTGGGGGATTGGCTACACCTTC. It codes for CASRWGIGYTF.

The V call is TRBV6-1, the J call TRBJ2-1; 8 nucleotides line up with TRBD2. Germline loops: CDR1 MNHNS, CDR2 SASEGT. V dropped 10 bases and J dropped 4; count of bases not matched to a gene: 9. The CDR3 spans 14 residues. CDR3: CAIPGGGRYNEQFF. The CDR3 DNA is TGTGCCATTCCCGGGGGGGGCCGATACAATGAGCAGTTCTTC.

This clonotype was detected a few times. The chain joins TRBV20-1 to TRBJ2-1; 14 bases fit TRBD2. The J segment lost 8 bases and the V segment lost 6 bases, leaving 18 bases of the junction unmatched. The germline V gene encodes CDR1 DFQATT and CDR2 SNEGSKA (reference sequence). The CDR3 length is 18 residues. The CDR3 is CSATQPGTSGGWSDEQFF. DNA for the CDR3: TGCAGTGCCACCCAGCCCGGGACTAGCGGGGGCTGGTCGGATGAGCAGTTCTTC.

This chain uses TRBV4-3 with TRBJ2-1, with D unclear. In germline, CDR1 is LGHNA, CDR2 YSLEER. CDR3 length equals 15 residues. V lost 4 bases and J 4 bases, leaving 14 bases between the germline ends. CDR3 amino acids: CASSPDRAIYNEQFF. CDR3 in DNA: TGCGCCAGCAGCCCCGACCGGGCTATATACAATGAGCAGTTCTTC.

This clonotype was seen only a few times. The chain joins TRBV7-2 to TRBJ2-7, with a weak D call TRBD1 (6 bases). This CDR3 region has 12 residues. The V end was cut by 4 bases, the J end by 4 bases, with 8 bases between. Germline V CDR1 and CDR2: SGHTA, FQGNSA. CDR3 amino acids: CASSWTAYEQYF. The CDR3 region has the DNA TGTGCCAGCAGCTGGACAGCGTACGAGCAGTACTTC.

This clonotype was detected a few times. The gene calls are TRBV5-4 and TRBJ1-2, with a tentative D call TRBD1 (5 bases). V was pared by 9 bases and J by 4 bases, with 22 bases between. CDR1 and CDR2 from the germline V gene are SGHNT and YYREEE (reference sequence). This CDR3 is 15 amino acids long. Here the CDR3 reads CATTEGAGLVYGYTF. The CDR3 nucleotides read TGTGCCACCACCGAAGGGGCAGGGCTTGTCTATGGCTACACCTTC.

This clonotype was observed a handful of times. CDR3 amino acids: CASSLLTGSGSYGYTF. CDR3 coding DNA: TGTGCCAGCAGCTTACTAACAGGGTCAGGGAGCTATGGCTACACCTTC. The J gene is TRBJ1-2, the V gene TRBV7-9; possibly TRBD1 for D (6 bases). There are 16 residues in the CDR3. V was shortened by 2 bases and J by 4 bases, with 17 bases between the two germline ends. The germline V gene encodes CDR1 SEHNR and CDR2 FQNEAQ (reference sequence).

This clonotype was counted once. The junction and the germline gene differ at one end; a read error may be behind it. The V call is TRBV19, the J call TRBJ2-1; no firm D call. The germline gives CDR1 LNHDA, CDR2 SQIVND (reference sequence). This CDR3 spans 16 amino acids. The CDR3 is CVSREDYGSAYNEQFF. Written as DNA, the CDR3 is TGTGTCAGTAGAGAGGATTACGGGTCCGCCTACAATGAGCAGTTCTTC.

This chain connects TRBV4-1 to TRBJ2-5, with a weak D call TRBD2 (5 bases). Germline V lookup: CDR1 MGHRA, CDR2 YSYEKL. Trimming stripped 0 bases from V and 14 bases from J, with 16 bases between. The CDR3 is 13 residues long. The CDR3 region is CASSQERRSSRYF. The CDR3 region has the DNA TGCGCCAGCAGCCAAGAGAGGAGGAGCAGCCGATACTTC.

The sample holds a few counts of this clonotype. The chain combines TRBV13 with TRBJ1-1, with TRBD1 as a possible D gene (5 bases). This CDR3 contains 17 residues. The germline V gene encodes CDR1 PRHDT and CDR2 FYEKMQ (reference sequence). V was cut by 5 bases and J by 3 bases, with 22 bases left in between. The CDR3 is CASSPTSIEGPDTEAFF. The CDR3 DNA reads as TGTGCCAGCAGCCCCACTAGCATCGAGGGGCCAGACACTGAAGCTTTCTTT.

V usage is TRBV10-3 and J usage is TRBJ2-1, with D possibly being TRBD1 or TRBD2 (5 bases each). Germline V gene data show CDR1 as ENHRY and CDR2 as SYGVKD. V was shortened by 5 bases and J by 3 bases, with 14 bases between the two germline ends. The CDR3 runs to 15 residues. This CDR3 reads CAISHRDGLYNEQFF. In DNA, the CDR3 is TGTGCCATCAGTCACCGGGACGGACTCTACAATGAGCAGTTCTTC.

This clonotype occurred a few times. The chain links TRBV4-1 to TRBJ2-3, with D possibly TRBD1 on 6 matching bases. The CDR3 length is 14 residues. Per the germline V gene, CDR1 is MGHRA and CDR2 is YSYEKL. V gave up 1 base and J gave up 5 bases, with 10 bases separating them. The CDR3: CASSQVGAVDTQYF. The CDR3 nucleotides are TGCGCCAGCAGCCAAGTGGGGGCCGTAGATACGCAGTATTTT.

This rearrangement joins TRBV4-2 to TRBJ2-7, with D possibly being TRBD2 (5 bases). The V end was cut by 2 bases, the J end by 6 bases, with 11 bases between. The V gene's germline CDR1 is LGHNA and CDR2 YNFKEQ. The CDR3 is made up of 13 amino acids. The CDR3 loop reads CASSQLARAEQYF. CDR3 sequence (DNA): TGTGCCAGCAGCCAATTAGCGAGGGCCGAGCAGTACTTC.

This chain joins TRBV7-8 and TRBJ2-3; TRBD1 might be the D (6 bases). CDR1 is SGHVS, CDR2 FQNEAQ, per germline. V was clipped by 5 bases and J by 0 bases, with 15 bases between them. This CDR3 contains 16 residues. CDR3 amino acids: CASSPRQDRSTDTQYF. CDR3 nucleotides: TGTGCCAGCAGCCCTAGACAGGACAGAAGCACAGATACGCAGTATTTT.

This clonotype was observed a handful of times. The genes are TRBV5-6 and TRBJ2-3, with D uncertain. V lost 0 bases and J 3 bases, leaving 14 bases between the germline ends. The CDR3 is made up of 16 amino acids. CDR1 and CDR2 (germline): SGHDT, YYEEEE. The CDR3 here is CASSLAVVYITDTQYF. DNA for the CDR3: TGTGCCAGCAGCTTGGCGGTGGTTTACATTACAGATACGCAGTATTTT.

There are a few counts of this clonotype. The V and J genes are TRBV7-2 and TRBJ1-1, with D unresolved. This CDR3 is 11 amino acids long. The V gene's germline CDR1 is SGHTA and CDR2 FQGNSA. Between the trimmed V and J ends, which lost 6 bases and 6 bases, there was a span of 8 bases. This chain's CDR3 is CASRFGAEAFF. The CDR3 DNA is TGTGCCAGCAGATTCGGAGCTGAAGCTTTCTTT.

The chain uses TRBV4-2 and TRBJ2-1, with 12 bases matching TRBD2. The CDR3 contains 15 residues. Losses at the gene ends were 7 bases for V and 4 bases for J; bases not matched to a gene: 5. Germline V gene data show CDR1 as LGHNA and CDR2 as YNFKEQ. CDR3: CASTRTSGDYNEQFF. Here the CDR3 DNA reads TGTGCCAGCACCCGGACTAGCGGGGATTACAATGAGCAGTTCTTC.

Within the sample, this clonotype is medium-sized. The chain carries TRBV7-2 and TRBJ2-7; maybe TRBD1 (5 bases). The germline V gene has CDR1 SGHTA and CDR2 FQGNSA. Trimming stripped 1 base from V and 2 bases from J, with 6 bases between. The CDR3 has 13 amino acids. The CDR3 is CASSLGQPYEQYF. DNA of the CDR3: TGTGCCAGCAGCTTAGGACAGCCCTACGAGCAGTACTTC.

This clonotype was seen a single time. The gene calls are TRBV30 and TRBJ2-3; 13 bases align to TRBD2. The junction had 8 bases not matched to a gene; V was cut back by 3 bases and J by 5 bases. Germline values: CDR1 GTSNPN, CDR2 SVGIG (reference sequence). This CDR3 region has 16 residues. The CDR3 nucleotides read TGTGCCTGGAGCCTGACTAGCGGGAGGTGGGGAGATACGCAGTATTTT. Protein: CAWSLTSGRWGDTQYF.

This clonotype was seen only a few times. V usage is TRBV7-9 and J usage is TRBJ1-2, with D unclear. V lost 1 base, J lost 11 bases, and 14 bases lay in between. CDR3 length: 13 residues. Germline-derived CDR1 and CDR2 are SEHNR and FQNEAQ (reference sequence). This chain's CDR3 is CASSLDQWTGYTF. Written as DNA, the CDR3 is TGTGCCAGCAGCTTAGACCAATGGACTGGGTACACCTTC.